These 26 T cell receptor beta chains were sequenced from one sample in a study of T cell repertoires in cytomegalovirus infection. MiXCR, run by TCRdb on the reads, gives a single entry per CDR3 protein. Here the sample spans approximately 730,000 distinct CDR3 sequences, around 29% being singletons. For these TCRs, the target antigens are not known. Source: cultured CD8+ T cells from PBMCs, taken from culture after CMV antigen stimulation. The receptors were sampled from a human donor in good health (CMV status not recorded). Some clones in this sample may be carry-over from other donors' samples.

The DNA for the CDR3 is TGTGCCAGCAGTTTAAAGGGATCCACTTCCTACGAGCAGTACGTC. This sequence encodes CASSLKGSTSYEQYV. The V call is TRBV27, the J call TRBJ2-7; D remains ambiguous. Germline V CDR1 and CDR2: MNHEY, SMNVEV (reference sequence). The germline V and J ends were trimmed by 2 bases and 1 base, with 12 bases remaining between them. This CDR3 comprises 15 residues.

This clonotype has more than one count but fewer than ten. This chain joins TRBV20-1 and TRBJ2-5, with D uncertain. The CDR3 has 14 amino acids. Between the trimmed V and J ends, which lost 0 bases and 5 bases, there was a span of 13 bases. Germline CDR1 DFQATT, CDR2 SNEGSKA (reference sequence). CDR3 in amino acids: CSARDRVIRETQYF. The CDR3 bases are TGCAGTGCTAGAGATCGGGTTATTCGGGAGACCCAGTACTTC.

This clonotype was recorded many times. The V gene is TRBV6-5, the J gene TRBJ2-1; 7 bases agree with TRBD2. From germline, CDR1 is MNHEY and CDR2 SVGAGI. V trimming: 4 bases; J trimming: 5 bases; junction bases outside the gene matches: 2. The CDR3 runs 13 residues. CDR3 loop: CASSWGGDNEQFF. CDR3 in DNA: TGTGCCAGCAGTTGGGGAGGGGACAATGAGCAGTTCTTC.

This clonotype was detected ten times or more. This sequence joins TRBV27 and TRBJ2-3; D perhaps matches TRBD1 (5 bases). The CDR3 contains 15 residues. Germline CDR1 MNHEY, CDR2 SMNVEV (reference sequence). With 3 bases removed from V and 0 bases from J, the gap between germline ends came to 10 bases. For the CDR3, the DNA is TGTGCCAGCAGTTTCGAAGGGGCTAGCACAGATACGCAGTATTTT. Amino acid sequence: CASSFEGASTDTQYF.

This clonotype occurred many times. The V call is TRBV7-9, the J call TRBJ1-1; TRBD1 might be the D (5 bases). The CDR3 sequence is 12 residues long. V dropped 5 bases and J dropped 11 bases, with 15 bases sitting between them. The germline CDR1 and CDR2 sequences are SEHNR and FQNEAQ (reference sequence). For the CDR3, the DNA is TGTGCCAGCAGCCTACCAGAGGGGTGGGCTTTCTTT. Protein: CASSLPEGWAFF.

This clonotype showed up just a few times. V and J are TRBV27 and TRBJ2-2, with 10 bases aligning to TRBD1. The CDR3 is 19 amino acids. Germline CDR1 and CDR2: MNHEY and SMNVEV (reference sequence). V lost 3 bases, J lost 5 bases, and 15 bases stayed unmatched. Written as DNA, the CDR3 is TGTGCCAGCAGTTTCGCTGGGACAGGGGCGCGTGGGGGGACCGGGGAGCTGTTTTTT. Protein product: CASSFAGTGARGGTGELFF.

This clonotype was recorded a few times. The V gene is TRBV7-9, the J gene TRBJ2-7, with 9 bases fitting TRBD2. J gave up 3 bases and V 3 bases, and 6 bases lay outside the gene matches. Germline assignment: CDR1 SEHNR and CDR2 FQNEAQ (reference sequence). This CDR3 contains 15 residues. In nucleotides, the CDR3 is TGTGCCAGCAGCTTGGAAGCGGGGGGCGTCTACGAGCAGTACTTC. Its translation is CASSLEAGGVYEQYF.

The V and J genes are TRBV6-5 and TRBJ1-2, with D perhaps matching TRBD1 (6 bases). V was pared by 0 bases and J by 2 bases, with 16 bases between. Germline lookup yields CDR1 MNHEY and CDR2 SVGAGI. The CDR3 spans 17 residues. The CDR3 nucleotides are TGTGCCAGCAGTTACTCGGGACACCCCGAGGGAAACTATGGCTACACCTTC. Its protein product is CASSYSGHPEGNYGYTF.

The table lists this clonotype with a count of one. The CDR3 sequence: CAGPRRPHTEAFF. DNA for the CDR3: TGTGCCGGCCCAAGGCGACCGCACACTGAAGCTTTCTTT. The chain carries TRBV7-4 and TRBJ1-1; D call uncertain. Trimming took 11 bases from V and 3 from J, leaving 16 bases between them. CDR3 size: 13 residues. Germline V gene sequence: CDR1 SGHVT, CDR2 SQSDAQ.

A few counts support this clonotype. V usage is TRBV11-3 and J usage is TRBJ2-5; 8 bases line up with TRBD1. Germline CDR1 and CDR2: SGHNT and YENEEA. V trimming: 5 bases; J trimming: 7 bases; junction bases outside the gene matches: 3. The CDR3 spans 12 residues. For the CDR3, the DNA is TGTGCCAGCAGCACACAGGGGGGGACCCAGTACTTC. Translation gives CASSTQGGTQYF.

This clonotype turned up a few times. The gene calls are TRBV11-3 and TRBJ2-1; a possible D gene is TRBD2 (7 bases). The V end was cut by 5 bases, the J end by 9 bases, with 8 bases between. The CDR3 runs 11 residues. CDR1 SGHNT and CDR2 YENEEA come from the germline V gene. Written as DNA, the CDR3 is TGTGCCAGCAGCGCGGGGGCTGAGCAGTTCTTC. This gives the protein CASSAGAEQFF.

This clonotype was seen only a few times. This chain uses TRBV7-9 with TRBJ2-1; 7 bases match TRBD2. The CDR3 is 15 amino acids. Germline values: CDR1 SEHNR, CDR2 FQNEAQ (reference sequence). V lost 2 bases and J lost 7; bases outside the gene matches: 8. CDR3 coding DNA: TGTGCCAGCAGCTTAATCCAGACAGCGGGGAATGAGCAGTTCTTC. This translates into CASSLIQTAGNEQFF.

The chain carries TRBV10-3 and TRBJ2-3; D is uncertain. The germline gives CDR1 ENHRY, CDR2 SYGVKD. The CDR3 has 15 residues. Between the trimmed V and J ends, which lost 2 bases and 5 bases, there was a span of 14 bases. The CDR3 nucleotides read TGTGCCATCAGTGAGAGTGCAAGTATTGGAGATACGCAGTATTTT. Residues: CAISESASIGDTQYF.

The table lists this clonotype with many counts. This chain's CDR3 is CASSFAQGNTGELFF. In nucleotides, the CDR3 is TGTGCCAGCAGCTTTGCCCAAGGGAACACCGGGGAGCTGTTTTTT. This chain connects TRBV7-6 to TRBJ2-2; D unresolved. V lost 3 bases and J lost 1, with 9 bases in between. The CDR3 contains 15 residues. Germline CDR1 and CDR2: SGHVS and FNYEAQ.

CDR3 DNA sequence: TGTGCCAGCAGCTTAGGGTCAGTCGGGAGAACAGATACGCAGTATTTT. This codes for CASSLGSVGRTDTQYF. The chain employs TRBV7-2 and TRBJ2-3; possibly TRBD2 for D (6 bases). The germline V gene encodes CDR1 SGHTA and CDR2 FQGNSA. The CDR3 consists of 16 residues. Trimming removed 1 base at V and 3 bases at J, with 14 bases between.

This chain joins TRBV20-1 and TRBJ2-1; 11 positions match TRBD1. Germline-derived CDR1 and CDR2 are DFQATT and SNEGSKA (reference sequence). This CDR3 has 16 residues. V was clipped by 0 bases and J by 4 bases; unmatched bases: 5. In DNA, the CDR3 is TGCAGTGCTAGAGATCAGGGACAGGGGGAATACAATGAGCAGTTCTTC. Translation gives CSARDQGQGEYNEQFF.

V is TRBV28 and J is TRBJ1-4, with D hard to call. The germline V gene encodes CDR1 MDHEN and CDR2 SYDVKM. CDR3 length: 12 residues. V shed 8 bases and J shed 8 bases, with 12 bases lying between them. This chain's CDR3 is CASEQRGEKLFF. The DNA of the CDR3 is TGTGCCAGCGAACAGAGAGGGGAAAAACTGTTTTTT. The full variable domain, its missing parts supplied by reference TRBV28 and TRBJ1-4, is DVKVTQSSRYLVKRTGEKVFLECVQDMDHENMFWYRQDPGLGLRLIYFSYDVKMKEKGDIPEGYSVSREKKERFSLILESASTNQTSMYLCASEQRGEKLFFGSGTQLSVL.

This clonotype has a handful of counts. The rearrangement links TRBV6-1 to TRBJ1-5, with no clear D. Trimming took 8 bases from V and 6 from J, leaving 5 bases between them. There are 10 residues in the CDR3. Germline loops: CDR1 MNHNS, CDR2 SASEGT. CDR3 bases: TGTGCCAGCGGCTCTCAGCCCCAGCATTTT. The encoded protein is CASGSQPQHF.

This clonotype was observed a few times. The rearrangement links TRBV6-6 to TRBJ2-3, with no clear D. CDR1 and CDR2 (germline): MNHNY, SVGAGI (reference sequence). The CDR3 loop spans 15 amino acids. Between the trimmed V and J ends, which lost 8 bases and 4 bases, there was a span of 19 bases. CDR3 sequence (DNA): TGTGCCAGCTGCCGGTTGGCAGGAGATGCAGATACGCAGTATTTT. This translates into CASCRLAGDADTQYF.

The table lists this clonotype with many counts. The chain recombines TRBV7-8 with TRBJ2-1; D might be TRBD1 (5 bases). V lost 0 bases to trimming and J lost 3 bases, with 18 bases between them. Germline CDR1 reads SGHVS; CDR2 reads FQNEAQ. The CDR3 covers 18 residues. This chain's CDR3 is CASSLAIGAATYYNEQFF. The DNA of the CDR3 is TGTGCCAGCAGCTTAGCTATTGGGGCGGCGACCTACTACAATGAGCAGTTCTTC.

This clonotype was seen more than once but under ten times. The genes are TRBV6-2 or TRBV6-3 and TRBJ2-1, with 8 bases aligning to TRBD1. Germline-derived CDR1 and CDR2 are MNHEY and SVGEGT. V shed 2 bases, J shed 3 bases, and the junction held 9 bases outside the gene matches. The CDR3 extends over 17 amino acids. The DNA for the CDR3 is TGTGCCAGCAGTTACAAACGGACAGGGTCCTACTACAATGAGCAGTTCTTC. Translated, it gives CASSYKRTGSYYNEQFF.

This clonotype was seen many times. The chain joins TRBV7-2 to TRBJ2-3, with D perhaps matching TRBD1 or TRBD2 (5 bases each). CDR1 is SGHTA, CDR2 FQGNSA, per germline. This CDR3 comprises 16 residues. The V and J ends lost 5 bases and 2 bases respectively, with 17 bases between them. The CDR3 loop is CASSHPWGSVTDTQYF. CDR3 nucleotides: TGTGCCAGCAGCCACCCCTGGGGGTCCGTCACAGATACGCAGTATTTT.

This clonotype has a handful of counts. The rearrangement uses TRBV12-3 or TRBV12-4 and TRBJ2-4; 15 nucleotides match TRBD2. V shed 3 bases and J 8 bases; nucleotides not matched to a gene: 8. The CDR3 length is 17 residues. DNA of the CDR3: TGTGCCAGCAGTTTTGGTCGAGGACTAGCGGGGGGGGACATTCAGTACTTC. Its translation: CASSFGRGLAGGDIQYF.

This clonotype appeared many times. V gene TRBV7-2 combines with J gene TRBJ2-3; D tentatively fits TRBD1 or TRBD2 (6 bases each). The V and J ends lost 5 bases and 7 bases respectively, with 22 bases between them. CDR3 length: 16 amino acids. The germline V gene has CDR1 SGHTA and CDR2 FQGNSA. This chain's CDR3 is CASSLLLWGATNTQYF. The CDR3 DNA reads TGTGCCAGCAGCCTGCTTTTGTGGGGGGCCACGAATACGCAGTATTTT.

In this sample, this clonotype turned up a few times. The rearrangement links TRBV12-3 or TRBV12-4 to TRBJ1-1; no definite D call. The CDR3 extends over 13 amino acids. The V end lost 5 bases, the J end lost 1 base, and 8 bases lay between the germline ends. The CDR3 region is CASSRDENTEAFF. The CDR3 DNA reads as TGTGCCAGCAGTCGAGACGAGAACACTGAAGCTTTCTTT.

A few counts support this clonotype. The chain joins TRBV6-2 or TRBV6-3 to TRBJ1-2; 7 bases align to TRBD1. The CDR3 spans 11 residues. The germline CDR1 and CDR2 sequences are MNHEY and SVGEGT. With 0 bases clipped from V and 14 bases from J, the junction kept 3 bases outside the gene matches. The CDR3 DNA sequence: TGTGCCAGCAGTTACTCGACAGGGAGGACCTTC. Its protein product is CASSYSTGRTF.